Sequencing of this T cell receptor beta chain was carried out in a study of blood T cell repertoires in COVID-19. Study overall: Spain, Italy and the United States supplied samples that represented acute and convalescent COVID-19. T cells, B-cell-depleted T cells, or PBMCs supplied cDNA or gDNA.

The data were produced by immunoSEQ multiplex PCR, yet TCRdb's version contains in-frame clones alone and is incomplete. The repertoire holds tens of thousands of clones, with around 82% as singletons. Sequencing input: peripheral blood. This receptor was obtained from a man older than 75 with acute or convalescent COVID-19.

The CDR3 sequence is CATTGVTEAFF. CDR3 sequence (DNA): TGTGCCACGACAGGGGTCACTGAAGCTTTCTTT. The chain carries TRBV7-9 and TRBJ1-1; 8 nucleotides match TRBD1. The ends lost 10 bases at V and 4 bases at J; junction bases unmatched: 2. Germline assignment: CDR1 SEHNR and CDR2 FQNEAQ (reference sequence). CDR3 length equals 11 residues.